Listed below are T cell receptor beta chains from one sample, sequenced in a study of identical twins. In TCRdb, the 5' RACE reads were re-called with MiXCR into one record per CDR3 protein. The repertoire holds nearly 650,000 distinct CDR3 sequences, roughly 7.1% seen once, with over 1.5% in the top ten. This sample was also put to use in a study of yellow fever vaccine responses in identical twins.

What was sequenced was PBMCs. These receptors all come from a woman under 30 in good health. Both conserved end residues are part of each CDR3. Fields, in order: J gene, clone size, V gene, D gene, CDR3 DNA, CDR3 protein. The D gene is left open where the match is weak. Only some rows state a clone size, as once, few, many or a class for expanded clones.

>TRBJ2-3|few|TRBV18|NA
TGTGCCAGCTCACTAAGAGCAGAGACCACAGATACGCAGTATTTT
CASSLRAETTDTQYF
>TRBJ2-1|few|TRBV10-3|TRBD1
TGTGCCATCAGTGAGTCGGGACAGGGGGTTTACAATGAGCAGTTCTTC
CAISESGQGVYNEQFF
>TRBJ2-3|NA|TRBV20-1|NA
TGCAGTGCTAGCCCGGGGTTTACAGATACGCAGTATTTT
CSASPGFTDTQYF
>TRBJ2-1|many|TRBV5-5|NA
TGTGCCAGCAGCTTGCAGGGGCGCTCCTACAATGAGCAGTTCTTC
CASSLQGRSYNEQFF
>TRBJ2-7|many|TRBV7-2|NA
TGTGCCAGCAGGGGAACCCCCTACGAGCAGTACTTC
CASRGTPYEQYF
>TRBJ2-5|NA|TRBV29-1|TRBD1
TGCAGCGTTGGGCGGGGGACAGGGTTGGCGGAGGAGACCCAGTACTTC
CSVGRGTGLAEETQYF
>TRBJ2-7|many|TRBV27|NA
TGTGCCAGCAGTTTGGCTAGATCCTACGAGCAGTACTTC
CASSLARSYEQYF
>TRBJ2-1|NA|TRBV7-9|TRBD2
TGTGCCAGCACCGAGGCGGGAGGGGAGCAGTTCTTC
CASTEAGGEQFF
>TRBJ1-1|few|TRBV11-3|NA
TGTGCCAGCACCCCTGAGGGCACTGAAGCTTTCTTT
CASTPEGTEAFF
>TRBJ2-4|NA|TRBV24-1|NA
TGTGCCACCAGTGATCAACGGGACAAAAACATTCAGTACTTC
CATSDQRDKNIQYF
>TRBJ2-7|NA|TRBV5-1|NA
TGCGCCAGCAGCTCCGGACAGTACACGATTCTCTCCTACGAGCAGTACTTC
CASSSGQYTILSYEQYF
>TRBJ2-3|NA|TRBV10-1|NA
TGCGCCAGCAGTGAAGATAATACGCAGTATTTT
CASSEDNTQYF
>TRBJ2-7|NA|TRBV27|NA
TGTGCCAGCAGGGCGCTAGGGGTCTACGAGCAGTACTTC
CASRALGVYEQYF
>TRBJ2-3|few|TRBV20-1|TRBD2
TGCAGTGCTAGAGTTCGGCTAGCGGGATCAGATACGCAGTATTTT
CSARVRLAGSDTQYF
>TRBJ2-5|many|TRBV4-1|TRBD2
TGCGCCAGCAGCCAAGTGGGACTAGCGGGGCTCCAAGAGACCCAGTACTTC
CASSQVGLAGLQETQYF
>TRBJ1-1|many|TRBV5-1|NA
TGCGCCAGCAGCTTGGCTCAGGGAGGGACCACTGAAGCTTTCTTT
CASSLAQGGTTEAFF
>TRBJ2-7|NA|TRBV12-3/TRBV12-4|NA
TGTGCCAGCAGTTACCAGCAGAGCTCCTACGAGCAGTACTTC
CASSYQQSSYEQYF
>TRBJ2-1|many|TRBV29-1|TRBD1
TGCAGCGTTGAAGATCCGGACAGGGGTTCATACAATGAGCAGTTCTTC
CSVEDPDRGSYNEQFF
>TRBJ2-2|NA|TRBV28|NA
TGTGCCAGCATTACGAACACCGGGGAGCTGTTTTTT
CASITNTGELFF
>TRBJ2-2|NA|TRBV12-3/TRBV12-4|NA
TGTGCCAGCAGTTTTGCCGAGAACACCGGGGAGCTGTTTTTT
CASSFAENTGELFF
>TRBJ2-1|many|TRBV7-2|TRBD2
TGTGCCAGCAGCTTGTCGGGAGGCCGGGATGAGCAGTTCTTC
CASSLSGGRDEQFF
>TRBJ1-5|many|TRBV12-3/TRBV12-4|TRBD1
TGTGCCAGCAGTCAAACACAGGGGCAGCCCCAGCATTTT
CASSQTQGQPQHF
>TRBJ2-2|few|TRBV28|NA
TGTGCCAGCAGTTTATTTGACTACTGGGCGGGGGAGCTGTTTTTT
CASSLFDYWAGELFF
>TRBJ1-4|NA|TRBV3-1|TRBD1
TGTGCCAGCAGCCCTAGACAGGGTAGAGAAAAACTGTTTTTT
CASSPRQGREKLFF
>TRBJ2-7|NA|TRBV6-2/TRBV6-3|NA
TGTGCCAGCAAAAACGGGGCTAGCGCCTCCTACGAGCAGTACTTC
CASKNGASASYEQYF
>TRBJ2-7|many|TRBV5-1|NA
TGCGCCAGCAGCTTGGTGACAGCCTACGAGCAGTACTTC
CASSLVTAYEQYF
>TRBJ1-6|NA|TRBV20-1|TRBD1
TGCAGTGCTAGGGGTGGACAGGGGGGTTCACTTTTCTTTAATTCACCCCTCCACTTT
CSARGGQGGSLFFNSPLHF
>TRBJ1-1|many|TRBV9|NA
TGTGCCAGCAGCCCCGGGGGGTTTGTGTACACTGAAGCTTTCTTT
CASSPGGFVYTEAFF
>TRBJ1-2|NA|TRBV10-3|NA
TGTGCCATCAGTGAGGGGGGGGCCTATGGCTACACCTTC
CAISEGGAYGYTF
>TRBJ2-1|NA|TRBV10-2|TRBD2
TGCGCCAGCAGTGGCCTGTTGCTAGCGGGGTCCGGCACCCACAATGAGCAGTTCTTC
CASSGLLLAGSGTHNEQFF
>TRBJ1-1|NA|TRBV5-1|NA
TGCGCCAGCAGCTTATATCCCCAAAAGGACATATACCAAGGTACTGAAGCTTTCTTT
CASSLYPQKDIYQGTEAFF
>TRBJ2-5|NA|TRBV27|TRBD2
TGTGCCAGCAGTTGGGGACTAGCGGGATCGGAGACCCAGTACTTC
CASSWGLAGSETQYF
>TRBJ1-2|many|TRBV29-1|NA
TGCAGCGTTGATACGCAGACAGATTATGGCTACACCTTC
CSVDTQTDYGYTF
>TRBJ2-1|NA|TRBV6-2/TRBV6-3|TRBD1
TGTGCCAGCAGTTCCCCCCCCGGGACAGGGAACAATGAGCAGTTCTTC
CASSSPPGTGNNEQFF
>TRBJ2-5|many|TRBV7-9|TRBD2
TGTGCCAGCAGCTTACTCCTAGCGGGAGCTGAGACCCAGTACTTC
CASSLLLAGAETQYF
>TRBJ1-1|few|TRBV28|NA
TGTGCCAGCAGTTTAGGGGCCGGAAGCACACGAAGGGAGGCTTTCTTT
CASSLGAGSTRREAFF
>TRBJ2-7|many|TRBV12-3/TRBV12-4|TRBD2
TGTGCCAGCAGTTTTAAAGGACTAGCGACCTACGAGCAGTACTTC
CASSFKGLATYEQYF
>TRBJ1-1|many|TRBV6-1|TRBD1
TGTGCCACCTGGACAGGGCAGGACACTGAAGCTTTCTTT
CATWTGQDTEAFF
>TRBJ2-2|few|TRBV12-3/TRBV12-4|NA
TGTGCCAGCAGTTTGGGGGACACGACCGGGGAGCTGTTTTTT
CASSLGDTTGELFF
>TRBJ1-1|many|TRBV29-1|NA
TGCAGCGTGGCCTACGGGGGCTCGACTGAAGCTTTCTTT
CSVAYGGSTEAFF
>TRBJ2-5|few|TRBV27|TRBD1
TGTGCCAGCAAAAAAACAGGGGGCTCAGAGACCCAGTACTTC
CASKKTGGSETQYF
>TRBJ2-3|NA|TRBV20-1|TRBD2
TGCAGTGCTAGGGACGGACTAGCGGGGGGGGGCACAGATACGCAGTATTTT
CSARDGLAGGGTDTQYF
>TRBJ2-1|NA|TRBV5-1|NA
TGCGCCAGCAGCTTGGATGGGACTTACAAAGAGCAGTTCTTC
CASSLDGTYKEQFF
>TRBJ2-7|few|TRBV24-1|TRBD2
TGTGCCACCAGTGATTCGAGCGGGGTGGTCCACGAGCAGTACTTC
CATSDSSGVVHEQYF
>TRBJ2-1|NA|TRBV2|TRBD2
TGTGCCAGCAGTGAAACCCCCTTGGCCCAGCGGGGCAACAATGAGCAGTTCTTC
CASSETPLAQRGNNEQFF
>TRBJ2-1|many|TRBV5-1|NA
TGCGCCAGCAGCTCCCCGAACAGGGATGCCTACAATGAGCAGTTCTTC
CASSSPNRDAYNEQFF
>TRBJ2-5|many|TRBV5-1|NA
TGCGCCAGCAGCTTGGAGGGGCCCGTGGGTGAGACCCAGTACTTC
CASSLEGPVGETQYF
>TRBJ1-2|few|TRBV11-2|NA
TGTGCCAGCAGCTTAGTTAACTTAGGACAGATCTATGGCTACACCTTC
CASSLVNLGQIYGYTF
>TRBJ2-3|few|TRBV20-1|NA
TGCAGTGCCGACAGAGATACGCAGTATTTT
CSADRDTQYF
>TRBJ2-3|many|TRBV27|NA
TGTGCCAGCAGTAGTGACACATACACAGATACGCAGTATTTT
CASSSDTYTDTQYF
>TRBJ2-1|NA|TRBV4-2|TRBD2
TGTGCCAGCAGCCAAGTCGGGGGGAGCCCTGAGCAGTTCTTC
CASSQVGGSPEQFF
>TRBJ2-5|NA|TRBV24-1|NA
TGTGCCACCAGTGATTTTAGGAGGGGGCAACAAGAGACCCAGTACTTC
CATSDFRRGQQETQYF
>TRBJ1-1|few|TRBV6-5|TRBD1
TGTGCCAGCAGTTACTCGAGGGGGCGCAGCGATGAAGCTTTCTTT
CASSYSRGRSDEAFF